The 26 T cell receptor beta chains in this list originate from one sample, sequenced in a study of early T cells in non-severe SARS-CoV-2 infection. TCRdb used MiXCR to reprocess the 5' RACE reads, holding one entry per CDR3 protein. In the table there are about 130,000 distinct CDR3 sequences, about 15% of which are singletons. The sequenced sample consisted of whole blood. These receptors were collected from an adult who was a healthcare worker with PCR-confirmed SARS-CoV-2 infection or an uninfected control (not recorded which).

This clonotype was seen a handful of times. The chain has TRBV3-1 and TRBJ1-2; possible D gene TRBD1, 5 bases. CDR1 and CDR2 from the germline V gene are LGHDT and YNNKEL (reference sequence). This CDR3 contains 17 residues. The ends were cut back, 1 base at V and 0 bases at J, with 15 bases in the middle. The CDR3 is CASSQGVRGRANYGYTF. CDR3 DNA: TGTGCCAGCAGCCAAGGAGTTCGGGGCAGAGCTAACTATGGCTACACCTTC.

The CDR3 nucleotides are TGCAGCGTTGGGGGGGACTATGGCTACACCTTC. This sequence encodes CSVGGDYGYTF. The chain couples TRBV29-1 to TRBJ1-2, with D perhaps TRBD1 (5 bases). This CDR3 has 11 amino acids. Deletions cut 4 bases from V and 3 bases from J, with 6 bases between. The germline CDR1 and CDR2 sequences are SQVTM and ANQGSEA.

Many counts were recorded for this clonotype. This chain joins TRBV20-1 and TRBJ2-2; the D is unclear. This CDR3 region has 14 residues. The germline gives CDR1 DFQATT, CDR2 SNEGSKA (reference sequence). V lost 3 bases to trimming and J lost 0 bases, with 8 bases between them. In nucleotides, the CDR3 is TGCAGTGCTAGCGGAACGGCGAACACCGGGGAGCTGTTTTTT. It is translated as CSASGTANTGELFF.

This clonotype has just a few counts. This CDR3 is CASSQETDSLMNTEAFF. The CDR3 DNA reads as TGCGCCAGCAGCCAAGAGACGGACAGCCTTATGAACACTGAAGCTTTCTTT. This rearrangement joins TRBV4-1 to TRBJ1-1; D is perhaps TRBD1 (6 bases). V lost 0 bases and J lost 0, with 14 bases in between. Germline V gene sequence: CDR1 MGHRA, CDR2 YSYEKL. The CDR3 loop spans 17 amino acids.

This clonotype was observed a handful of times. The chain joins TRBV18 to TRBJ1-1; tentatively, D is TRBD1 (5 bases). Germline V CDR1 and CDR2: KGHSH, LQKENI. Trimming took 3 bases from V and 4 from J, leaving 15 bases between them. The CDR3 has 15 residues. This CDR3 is CASSPVSGVSTEAFF. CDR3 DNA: TGTGCCAGCTCACCCGTTTCGGGGGTAAGCACTGAAGCTTTCTTT.

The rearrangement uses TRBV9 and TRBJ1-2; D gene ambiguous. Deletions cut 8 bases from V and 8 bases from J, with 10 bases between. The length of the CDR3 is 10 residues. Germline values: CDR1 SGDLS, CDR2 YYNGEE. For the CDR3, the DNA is TGTGCCAGGACACCGGAGGGCTACACCTTC. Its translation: CARTPEGYTF.

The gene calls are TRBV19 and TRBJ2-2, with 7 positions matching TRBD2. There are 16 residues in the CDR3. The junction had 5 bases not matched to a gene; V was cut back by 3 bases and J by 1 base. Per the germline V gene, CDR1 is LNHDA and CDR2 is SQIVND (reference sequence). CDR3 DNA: TGTGCCAGTAGTATCACCGCGGGGGTGAACACCGGGGAGCTGTTTTTT. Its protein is CASSITAGVNTGELFF.

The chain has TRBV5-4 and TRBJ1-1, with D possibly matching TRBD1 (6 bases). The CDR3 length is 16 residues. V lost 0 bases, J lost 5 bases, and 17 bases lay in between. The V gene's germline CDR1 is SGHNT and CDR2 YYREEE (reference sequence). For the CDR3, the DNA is TGTGCCAGCAGCTTGGGGTATAGGACAGTGGGGACTGAAGCTTTCTTT. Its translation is CASSLGYRTVGTEAFF.

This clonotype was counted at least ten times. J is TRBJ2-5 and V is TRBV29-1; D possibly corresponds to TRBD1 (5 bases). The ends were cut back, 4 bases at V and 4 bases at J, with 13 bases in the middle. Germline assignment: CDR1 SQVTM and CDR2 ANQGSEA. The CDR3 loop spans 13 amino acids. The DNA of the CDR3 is TGCAGCGTTGTGGGCGTCAGGGCAGAGACCCAGTACTTC. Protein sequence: CSVVGVRAETQYF.

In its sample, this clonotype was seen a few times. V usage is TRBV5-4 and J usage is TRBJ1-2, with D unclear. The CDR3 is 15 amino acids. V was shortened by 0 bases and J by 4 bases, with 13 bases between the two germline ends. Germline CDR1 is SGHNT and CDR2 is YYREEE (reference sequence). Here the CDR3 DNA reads TGTGCCAGCAGCTTGGACCCCGGAGGGCCCTATGGCTACACCTTC. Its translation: CASSLDPGGPYGYTF. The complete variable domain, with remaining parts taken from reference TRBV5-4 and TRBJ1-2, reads ETGVTQSPTHLIKTRGQQVTLRCSSQSGHNTVSWYQQALGQGPQFIFQYYREEENGRGNFPPRFSGLQFPNYSSELNVNALELDDSALYLCASSLDPGGPYGYTFGSGTRLTVV.

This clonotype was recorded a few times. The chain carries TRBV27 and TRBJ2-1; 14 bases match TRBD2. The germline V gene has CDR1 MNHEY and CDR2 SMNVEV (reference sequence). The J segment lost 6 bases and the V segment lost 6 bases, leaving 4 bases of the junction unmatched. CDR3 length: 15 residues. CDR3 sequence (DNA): TGTGCCAGCAGCCCCGGGACTAGCGGGGGCAATGAGCAGTTCTTC. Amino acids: CASSPGTSGGNEQFF.

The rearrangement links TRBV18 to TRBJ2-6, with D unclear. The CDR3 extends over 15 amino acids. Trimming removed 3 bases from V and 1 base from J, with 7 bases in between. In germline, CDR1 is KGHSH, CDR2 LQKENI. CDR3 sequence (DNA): TGTGCCAGCTCACCTATGATTTCTGGGGCCAACGTCCTGACTTTC. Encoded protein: CASSPMISGANVLTF.

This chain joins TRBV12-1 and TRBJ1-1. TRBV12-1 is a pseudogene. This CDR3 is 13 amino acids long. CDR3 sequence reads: CASSLRRGPEAFF. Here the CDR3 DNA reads TGTGCCAGCAGCCTACGACGCGGCCCTGAAGCTTTCTTT.

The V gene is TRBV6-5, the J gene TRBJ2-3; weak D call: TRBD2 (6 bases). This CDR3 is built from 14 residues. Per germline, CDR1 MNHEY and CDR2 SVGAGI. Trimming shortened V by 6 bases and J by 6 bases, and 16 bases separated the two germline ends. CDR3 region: CASSRDSIPDTQYF. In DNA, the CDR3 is TGTGCCAGCAGCCGGGACTCAATCCCCGATACGCAGTATTTT.

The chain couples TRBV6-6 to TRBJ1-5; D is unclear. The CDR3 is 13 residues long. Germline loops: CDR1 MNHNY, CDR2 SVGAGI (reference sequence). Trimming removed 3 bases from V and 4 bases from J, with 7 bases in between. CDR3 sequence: CASSYYLNQPQHF. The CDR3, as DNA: TGTGCCAGCAGTTATTATTTGAATCAGCCCCAGCATTTT.

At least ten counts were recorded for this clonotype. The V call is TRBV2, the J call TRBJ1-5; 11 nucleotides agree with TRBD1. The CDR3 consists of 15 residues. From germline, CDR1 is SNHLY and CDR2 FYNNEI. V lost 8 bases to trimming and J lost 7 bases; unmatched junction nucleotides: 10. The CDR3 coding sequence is TGTGCCAGCCAAGGGGGACAGGGGGGTAAACAGCCCCAGCATTTT. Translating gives CASQGGQGGKQPQHF.

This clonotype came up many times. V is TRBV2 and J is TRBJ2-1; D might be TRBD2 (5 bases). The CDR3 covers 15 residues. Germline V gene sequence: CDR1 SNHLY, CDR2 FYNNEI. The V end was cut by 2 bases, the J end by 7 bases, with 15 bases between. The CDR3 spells CASSEWARGHNEQFF. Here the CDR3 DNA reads TGTGCCAGCAGTGAATGGGCTAGAGGGCATAATGAGCAGTTCTTC.

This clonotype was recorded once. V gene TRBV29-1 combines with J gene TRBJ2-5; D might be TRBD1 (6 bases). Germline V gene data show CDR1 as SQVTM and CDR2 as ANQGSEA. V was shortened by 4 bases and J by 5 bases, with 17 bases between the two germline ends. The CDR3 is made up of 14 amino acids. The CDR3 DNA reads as TGCAGCGTTGTCAGGGGCCCCGCGCTGGAGACCCAGTACTTC. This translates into CSVVRGPALETQYF.

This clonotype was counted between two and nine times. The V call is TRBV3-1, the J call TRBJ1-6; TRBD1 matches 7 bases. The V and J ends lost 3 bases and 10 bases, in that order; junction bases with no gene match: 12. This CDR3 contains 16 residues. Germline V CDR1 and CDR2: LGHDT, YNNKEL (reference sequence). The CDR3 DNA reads TGTGCCAGCAGCCAGGACCCTAACAGGGGATCCTCACCCCTCCACTTT. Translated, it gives CASSQDPNRGSSPLHF. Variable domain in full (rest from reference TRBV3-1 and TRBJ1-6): DTAVSQTPKYLVTQMGNDKSIKCEQNLGHDTMYWYKQDSKKFLKIMFSYNNKELIINETVPNRFSPKSPDKAHLNLHINSLELGDSAVYFCASSQDPNRGSSPLHFGNGTRLTVT.

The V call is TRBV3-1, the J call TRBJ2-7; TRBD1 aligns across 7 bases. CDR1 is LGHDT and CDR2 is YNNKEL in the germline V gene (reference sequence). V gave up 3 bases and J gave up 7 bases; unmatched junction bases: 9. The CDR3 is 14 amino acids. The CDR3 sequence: CASSHGTGAREQYF. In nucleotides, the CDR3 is TGTGCCAGCAGCCACGGAACAGGGGCCAGAGAGCAGTACTTC.

The CDR3 spells CATRRGPEETQYF. The CDR3 nucleotides read TGTGCCACCAGGAGGGGGCCAGAAGAGACCCAGTACTTC. The chain couples TRBV15 to TRBJ2-5, with 7 bases aligning to TRBD1. The CDR3 consists of 13 residues. J lost 3 bases, V lost 6 bases, and 4 bases had no gene match. Germline V lookup: CDR1 LNHNV, CDR2 YYDKDF (reference sequence).

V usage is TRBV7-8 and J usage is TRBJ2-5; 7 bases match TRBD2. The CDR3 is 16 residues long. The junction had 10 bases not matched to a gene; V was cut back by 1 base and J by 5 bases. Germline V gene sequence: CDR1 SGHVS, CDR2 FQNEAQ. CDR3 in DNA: TGTGCCAGCAGCTTAGTGCGCCCGGGGGGTCAGGAGACCCAGTACTTC. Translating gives CASSLVRPGGQETQYF.

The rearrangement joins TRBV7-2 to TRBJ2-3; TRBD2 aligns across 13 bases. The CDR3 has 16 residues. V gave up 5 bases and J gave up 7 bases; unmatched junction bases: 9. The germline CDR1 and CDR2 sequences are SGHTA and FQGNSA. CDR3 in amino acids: CASSVLTSGGFNTQYF. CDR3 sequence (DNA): TGTGCCAGCAGCGTGCTGACTAGCGGGGGGTTTAATACGCAGTATTTT.

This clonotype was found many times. The CDR3 region is CSARDPRDSYNSPLHF. The CDR3 DNA reads as TGCAGTGCTAGAGACCCCCGGGACAGCTATAATTCACCCCTCCACTTT. The chain links TRBV20-1 to TRBJ1-6; 7 bases are shared with TRBD1. Germline loops: CDR1 DFQATT, CDR2 SNEGSKA (reference sequence). The J segment lost 3 bases and the V segment lost 0 bases, leaving 5 bases of the junction unmatched. The CDR3 contains 16 residues.

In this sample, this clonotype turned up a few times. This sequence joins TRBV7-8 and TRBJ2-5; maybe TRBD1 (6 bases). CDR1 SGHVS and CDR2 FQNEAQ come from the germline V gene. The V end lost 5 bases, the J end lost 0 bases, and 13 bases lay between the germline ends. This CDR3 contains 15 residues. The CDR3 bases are TGTGCCAGCAGCCAGGGGCCCCGACACCAAGAGACCCAGTACTTC. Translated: CASSQGPRHQETQYF. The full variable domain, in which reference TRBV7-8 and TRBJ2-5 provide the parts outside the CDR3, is GAGVSQSPRYKVAKRGQDVALRCDPISGHVSLFWYQQALGQGPEFLTYFQNEAQLDKSGLPSDRFFAERPEGSVSTLKIQRTQQEDSAVYLCASSQGPRHQETQYFGPGTRLLVL.

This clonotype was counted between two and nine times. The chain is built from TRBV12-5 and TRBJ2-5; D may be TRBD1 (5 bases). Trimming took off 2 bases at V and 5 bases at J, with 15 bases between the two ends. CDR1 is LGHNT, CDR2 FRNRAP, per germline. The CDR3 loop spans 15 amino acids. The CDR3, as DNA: TGTGCTAGTGGTTTGAACCAGGGTAGGATGGAGACCCAGTACTTC. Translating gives CASGLNQGRMETQYF.